These 25 T cell receptor beta chains came from one sample sequenced in a study of blood T cell repertoires in COVID-19. The protocol was immunoSEQ multiplex PCR, while the TCRdb copy is restricted to in-frame clones and leaves out a portion. The repertoire consists of under 60,000 clones, with roughly 80% occurring once and the leading ten covering approximately 7%. The sample consisted of peripheral blood. The receptor set was obtained from a man in his forties or fifties with acute or convalescent COVID-19.

V usage is TRBV21-1 and J usage is TRBJ1-5. TRBV21-1 is a listed pseudogene. CDR3 length: 16 residues. CDR3 residues: CASSKAQGRVGQPQHF. The CDR3 DNA sequence: TGTGCCAGCAGCAAAGCGCAAGGGAGGGTAGGTCAGCCCCAGCATTTT.

This chain connects TRBV2 to TRBJ1-1, with D possibly TRBD1 on 5 matching bases. V shed 2 bases and J shed 0 bases, with 13 bases lying between them. CDR3 length equals 16 residues. The germline V gene has CDR1 SNHLY and CDR2 FYNNEI. The CDR3 loop is CASSERGRNLNTEAFF. CDR3 coding DNA: TGTGCCAGCAGTGAAAGGGGCAGGAATTTGAACACTGAAGCTTTCTTT.

The V gene is TRBV5-4, the J gene TRBJ2-7; 15 bases align to TRBD2. The CDR3 extends over 18 amino acids. V lost 4 bases, J lost 9 bases, and 17 bases stayed unmatched. The germline gives CDR1 SGHNT, CDR2 YYREEE (reference sequence). The CDR3 DNA is TGTGCCAGCAGCGGATTACCCGGTCTGCCGGGACTAGCGGGGGGGCAGTACTTC. Translated: CASSGLPGLPGLAGGQYF.

Concerning this clone itself: This specimen includes other DNA sequences encoding the same CDR3. The chain links TRBV6-5 to TRBJ2-7, with 12 bases lining up with TRBD2. The V and J ends lost 6 bases and 5 bases, in that order; junction bases with no gene match: 5. The CDR3 covers 14 residues. Per the germline V gene, CDR1 is MNHEY and CDR2 is SVGAGI. The CDR3 loop is CASRRLAGENEQYF. The CDR3, as DNA: TGTGCCAGCAGACGACTAGCGGGGGAAAACGAGCAGTACTTC.

The chain joins TRBV27 to TRBJ1-2, with 9 bases identical to TRBD1. The CDR3 contains 16 residues. Looked up from germline, CDR1 is MNHEY and CDR2 is SMNVEV (reference sequence). The V segment lost 7 bases and the J segment 8 bases; nucleotides outside the gene matches: 17. The CDR3: CASTHRGQYGARGYTF. As DNA, the CDR3 is TGTGCCAGCACCCACAGGGGGCAGTACGGGGCGCGAGGCTACACCTTC.

The rearrangement joins TRBV7-9 to TRBJ1-5; 11 nucleotides align to TRBD1. J was trimmed by 2 bases and V by 3 bases; bases with no gene match: 12. The germline gives CDR1 SEHNR, CDR2 FQNEAQ (reference sequence). The CDR3 has 19 residues. In DNA, the CDR3 is TGTGCCAGCAGCTTTGCTCATGGGACAGGGGGATCGGGCAATCAGCCCCAGCATTTT. It translates to CASSFAHGTGGSGNQPQHF.

V is TRBV5-1 and J is TRBJ1-1; possibly TRBD1 for D (5 bases). The germline V gene has CDR1 SGHRS and CDR2 YFSETQ. V was clipped by 0 bases and J by 4 bases, with 13 bases between them. The CDR3 covers 15 residues. CDR3 region: CASSLAGGRGTEAFF. Here the CDR3 DNA reads TGCGCCAGCAGCTTGGCGGGGGGAAGGGGCACTGAAGCTTTCTTT.

The CDR3: CASSSAGTSGSTDTQYF. The CDR3 DNA reads as TGTGCCAGCAGCTCCGCCGGGACTAGCGGTTCCACAGATACGCAGTATTTT. The genes are TRBV7-9 and TRBJ2-3; TRBD2 aligns across 11 bases. CDR3 size: 17 residues. V dropped 4 bases and J dropped 2; count of bases not matched to a gene: 8. The germline V gene has CDR1 SEHNR and CDR2 FQNEAQ (reference sequence). The variable domain in full, with the rest retrieved from reference TRBV7-9 and TRBJ2-3, is DTGVSQNPRHKITKRGQNVTFRCDPISEHNRLYWYRQTLGQGPEFLTYFQNEAQLEKSRLLSDRFSAERPKGSFSTLEIQRTEQGDSAMYLCASSSAGTSGSTDTQYFGPGTRLTVL.

The chain recombines TRBV5-1 with TRBJ2-2; the match to TRBD1 covers 9 bases. The CDR3 runs 14 residues. Germline V lookup: CDR1 SGHRS, CDR2 YFSETQ. The ends lost 3 bases at V and 6 bases at J; junction bases unmatched: 3. The chain's CDR3 is CASSSGQGPGELFF. In DNA form, the CDR3 reads TGCGCCAGCAGCTCCGGACAGGGGCCCGGGGAGCTGTTTTTT.

The rearrangement joins TRBV7-9 to TRBJ1-3; D is ambiguous. V lost 2 bases and J lost 1, with 6 bases in between. CDR1 is SEHNR, CDR2 FQNEAQ, per germline (reference sequence). The CDR3 loop spans 14 amino acids. CDR3 sequence: CASSLRTSGNTIYF. The CDR3 DNA reads as TGTGCCAGCAGCTTAAGAACATCTGGAAACACCATATATTTT.

V gene TRBV10-3 combines with J gene TRBJ2-1; 12 nucleotides line up with TRBD1. CDR3 size: 15 residues. With 5 bases clipped from V and 9 bases from J, the junction kept 8 bases outside the gene matches. CDR1 is ENHRY, CDR2 SYGVKD, per germline. In DNA, the CDR3 is TGTGCCATCAGTACCTGGGGGACAGGGGGCGGTGAGCAGTTCTTC. Residues: CAISTWGTGGGEQFF.

The CDR3 coding sequence is TGTGCCAGCAGCCCCCCCTGGGAGGGTGGGCTTGGCTACACCTTC. Protein product: CASSPPWEGGLGYTF. The chain combines TRBV5-4 with TRBJ1-2; no clear D gene. Between the trimmed V and J ends, which lost 4 bases and 7 bases, there was a span of 20 bases. The CDR3 is made up of 15 amino acids. In germline, CDR1 is SGHNT, CDR2 YYREEE (reference sequence).

The rearrangement links TRBV20-1 to TRBJ1-4; 8 nucleotides line up with TRBD1. The germline gives CDR1 DFQATT, CDR2 SNEGSKA (reference sequence). CDR3 length equals 11 residues. V was clipped by 6 bases and J by 8 bases; unmatched bases: 2. The CDR3 here is CSARGQEKLFF. The CDR3 nucleotides read TGCAGTGCCAGGGGGCAAGAAAAACTGTTTTTT.

This clone was observed a few times. The V and J genes are TRBV5-1 and TRBJ1-5, with unresolved D. V shed 4 bases and J shed 4 bases, with 12 bases lying between them. Looked up from germline, CDR1 is SGHRS and CDR2 is YFSETQ. This CDR3 comprises 14 residues. CDR3 nucleotides: TGCGCCAGCAGCCCGGAGGGAGGGAATCAGCCCCAGCATTTT. As protein: CASSPEGGNQPQHF.

This clone came up a few times. The chain employs TRBV6-1 and TRBJ1-5; maybe TRBD1 (6 bases). CDR1 is MNHNS, CDR2 SASEGT, per germline. V lost 2 bases and J lost 3, with 11 bases in between. CDR3 length equals 15 residues. The DNA for the CDR3 is TGTGCCAGCAGTGAAACAGGGACGAACAATCAGCCCCAGCATTTT. It translates to CASSETGTNNQPQHF.

The V gene is TRBV5-1, the J gene TRBJ2-3, with 7 bases fitting TRBD2. The germline V gene encodes CDR1 SGHRS and CDR2 YFSETQ. V trimming: 0 bases; J trimming: 6 bases; junction bases outside the gene matches: 7. The CDR3 length is 15 residues. CDR3 protein: CASSLGSAGFDTQYF. The CDR3 DNA follows: TGCGCCAGCAGCTTGGGGTCAGCGGGGTTTGATACGCAGTATTTT.

CDR3 in amino acids: CASSLLGKGINEQFF. The DNA of the CDR3 is TGTGCCAGCAGTCTCTTAGGAAAGGGGATCAATGAGCAGTTCTTC. The chain carries TRBV27 and TRBJ2-1; D is possibly TRBD1 (5 bases). The CDR3 covers 15 residues. Trimming stripped 5 bases from V and 6 bases from J, with 17 bases between. Germline loops: CDR1 MNHEY, CDR2 SMNVEV (reference sequence).

The chain couples TRBV4-1 to TRBJ2-3, with 7 bases aligning to TRBD1. V trimming: 4 bases; J trimming: 1 base; junction bases outside the gene matches: 11. The CDR3 totals 17 residues. Germline CDR1 MGHRA, CDR2 YSYEKL. The DNA of the CDR3 is TGCGCCAGCAGCCTCCCCCGAGGGCAGGGGGGCACAGATACGCAGTATTTT. Translation: CASSLPRGQGGTDTQYF.

The chain couples TRBV9 to TRBJ1-5; no clear D gene. V lost 4 bases, J lost 1 base, and 12 bases lay in between. The CDR3 is 15 residues long. In germline, CDR1 is SGDLS, CDR2 YYNGEE. The CDR3 sequence: CASSSGTGSNQPQHF. CDR3 DNA sequence: TGTGCCAGCAGCTCCGGCACGGGGAGCAATCAGCCCCAGCATTTT.

The rearrangement links TRBV5-1 to TRBJ2-5, with 7 nucleotides matching TRBD2. Germline CDR1 SGHRS, CDR2 YFSETQ. The length of the CDR3 is 14 residues. Unmatched junction bases numbered 6, after V lost 0 bases and J lost 7 bases. CDR3 loop: CASSLGGLGTTQYF. The CDR3 nucleotides read TGCGCCAGCAGCTTGGGAGGACTAGGGACGACCCAGTACTTC.

The J gene is TRBJ1-1, the V gene TRBV10-3; TRBD1 matches 8 bases. The V and J ends lost 3 bases and 7 bases, in that order; junction bases with no gene match: 4. CDR1 is ENHRY, CDR2 SYGVKD, per germline. The CDR3 has 13 amino acids. The CDR3 sequence is CAISERQGLEAFF. DNA for the CDR3: TGTGCCATCAGTGAACGACAGGGGCTTGAAGCTTTCTTT.

The chain is built from TRBV4-3 and TRBJ1-1, with a weak D call TRBD1 (5 bases). Germline CDR1 and CDR2: LGHNA and YSLEER. Deletions cut 0 bases from V and 6 bases from J, with 14 bases between. The CDR3 length is 15 residues. The CDR3 is CASSQEWEGTPEAFF. Here the CDR3 DNA reads TGCGCCAGCAGCCAAGAGTGGGAGGGGACCCCTGAAGCTTTCTTT.

The count of this clone is one. This chain joins TRBV9 and TRBJ1-5; D is ambiguous. Germline CDR1 is SGDLS and CDR2 is YYNGEE. There are 13 residues in the CDR3. Trimming left V 0 bases short and J 9 bases short, with 10 bases between. The CDR3 nucleotides are TGTGCCAGCAGCGTAGAGGGCCGGGGGCCCCAGCATTTT. As protein: CASSVEGRGPQHF.

The chain uses TRBV7-2 and TRBJ2-4, with 7 bases lining up with TRBD2. With 5 bases clipped from V and 13 bases from J, the junction kept 14 bases outside the gene matches. Per germline, CDR1 SGHTA and CDR2 FQGNSA. The CDR3 is 14 residues long. CDR3 region: CASSLGLVNSGQYF. CDR3 DNA sequence: TGTGCCAGCAGCCTTGGACTAGTCAACTCGGGGCAGTACTTC.

The chain has TRBV10-3 and TRBJ2-7; tentative D call: TRBD2 (5 bases). The germline V and J ends were trimmed by 10 bases and 3 bases, with 16 bases remaining between them. This CDR3 is built from 13 residues. Germline V lookup: CDR1 ENHRY, CDR2 SYGVKD. The CDR3 spells CATAPTEDYEQYF. The CDR3, as DNA: TGTGCCACCGCCCCTACGGAGGACTACGAGCAGTACTTC.